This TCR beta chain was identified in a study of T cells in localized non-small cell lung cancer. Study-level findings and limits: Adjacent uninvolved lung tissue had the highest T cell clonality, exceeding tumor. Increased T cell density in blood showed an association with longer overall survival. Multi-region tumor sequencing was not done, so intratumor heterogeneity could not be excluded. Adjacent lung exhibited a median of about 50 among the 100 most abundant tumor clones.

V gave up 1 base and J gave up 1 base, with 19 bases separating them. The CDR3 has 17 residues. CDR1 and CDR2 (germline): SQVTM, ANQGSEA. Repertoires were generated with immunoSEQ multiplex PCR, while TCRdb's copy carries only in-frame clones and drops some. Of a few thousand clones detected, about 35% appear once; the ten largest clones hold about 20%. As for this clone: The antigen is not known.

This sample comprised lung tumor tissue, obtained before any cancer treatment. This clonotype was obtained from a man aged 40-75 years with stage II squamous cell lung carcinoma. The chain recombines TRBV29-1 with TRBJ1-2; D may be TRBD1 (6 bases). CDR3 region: CSVEARPALQGNYGYTF. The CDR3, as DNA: TGCAGCGTTGAAGCCCGCCCGGCCTTACAGGGTAACTATGGCTACACCTTC.